The next 14 T cell receptor beta chains were all read from a single sample in a study of T cell responses to AZD1222 COVID-19 vaccine. TCRdb keeps only in-frame clones here, not all; method: immunoSEQ multiplex PCR. In the table there are 150,000 to 180,000 clones, more than 90% of which are singletons. This sample comprised peripheral blood, obtained on day 0 of AZD1222 vaccination. These receptors all stem from an adult in good health.

V is TRBV5-1 and J is TRBJ1-6; 8 bases match TRBD1. V trimming: 1 base; J trimming: 2 bases; junction bases outside the gene matches: 2. The CDR3 is 16 amino acids. Germline assignment: CDR1 SGHRS and CDR2 YFSETQ. The DNA of the CDR3 is TGCGCCAGCAGCTTGCCGGACAGGGCCTATAATTCACCCCTCCACTTT. Amino acids: CASSLPDRAYNSPLHF.

In DNA, the CDR3 is TGTGCCAGCAGTTTTGTCAGGGTCGCTGAAGCTTTCTTT. Translation: CASSFVRVAEAFF. The chain joins TRBV28 to TRBJ1-1, with D possibly matching TRBD1 (5 bases). Between the trimmed V and J ends, which lost 3 bases and 6 bases, there was a span of 11 bases. There are 13 residues in the CDR3. The germline V gene encodes CDR1 MDHEN and CDR2 SYDVKM.

The chain links TRBV24-1 to TRBJ1-2; 12 bases are shared with TRBD1. Trimming cost V 3 bases and J 8 bases; bases outside gene matches: 3. Per germline, CDR1 KGHDR and CDR2 SFDVKD. This CDR3 has 14 residues. The CDR3 nucleotides are TGTGCCACCAGTGATGGGACAGGGGGCTTAGGCTACACCTTC. It is translated as CATSDGTGGLGYTF.

The rearrangement links TRBV6-2 or TRBV6-3 to TRBJ1-5; D gene uncertain. The CDR3 totals 15 residues. The V end lost 3 bases, the J end lost 4 bases, and 13 bases lay between the germline ends. CDR1 is MNHEY, CDR2 SVGEGT, per germline. DNA for the CDR3: TGTGCCAGCAGTTATTCTTTAGTGGGAAATCAGCCCCAGCATTTT. It encodes CASSYSLVGNQPQHF.

V is TRBV28 and J is TRBJ1-2; 9 bases map to TRBD1. V shed 5 bases and J 6 bases; nucleotides not matched to a gene: 1. CDR3 length: 12 amino acids. Per germline, CDR1 MDHEN and CDR2 SYDVKM. The DNA of the CDR3 is TGTGCCAGCAGTGGGACAGGGCATGGCTACACCTTC. This translates into CASSGTGHGYTF.

J is TRBJ2-5 and V is TRBV5-6, with 8 bases that match TRBD2. The ends lost 6 bases at V and 2 bases at J; junction bases unmatched: 6. This CDR3 has 14 residues. The V gene's germline CDR1 is SGHDT and CDR2 YYEEEE. The CDR3 spells CASIRAGEQETQYF. CDR3 coding DNA: TGTGCCAGCATCCGAGCGGGGGAACAAGAGACCCAGTACTTC.

The chain uses TRBV28 and TRBJ2-4; a weak D match, TRBD2 (6 bases). The CDR3 extends over 16 amino acids. CDR1 is MDHEN, CDR2 SYDVKM, per germline. Trimming left V 2 bases short and J 1 base short, with 12 bases between. CDR3 residues: CASSLRGFIAKNIQYF. CDR3 DNA: TGTGCCAGCAGTTTACGGGGGTTCATTGCCAAAAACATTCAGTACTTC.

The rearrangement uses TRBV5-4 and TRBJ1-1, with 7 bases aligning to TRBD1. The junction had 9 bases not matched to a gene; V was cut back by 4 bases and J by 0 bases. The CDR3 loop spans 16 amino acids. Germline V gives CDR1 SGHNT, CDR2 YYREEE (reference sequence). The CDR3 loop reads CASSTRDRVLNTEAFF. In nucleotides, the CDR3 is TGTGCCAGCAGCACCCGGGACAGAGTCTTGAACACTGAAGCTTTCTTT.

V is TRBV19 and J is TRBJ1-1; 7 nucleotides line up with TRBD1. The CDR3 runs to 13 residues. Trimming cost V 11 bases and J 7 bases; bases outside gene matches: 13. From germline, CDR1 is LNHDA and CDR2 SQIVND (reference sequence). CDR3: CAATTGVRGEAFF. CDR3 sequence (DNA): TGTGCCGCCACTACAGGGGTGCGAGGTGAAGCTTTCTTT.

The J gene is TRBJ2-4, the V gene TRBV28; D tentatively fits TRBD1 or TRBD2 (5 bases each). With 2 bases removed from V and 0 bases from J, the gap between germline ends came to 11 bases. Germline values: CDR1 MDHEN, CDR2 SYDVKM. The CDR3 contains 16 residues. The CDR3 loop is CASSLGTTGAKNIQYF. The CDR3 coding sequence is TGTGCCAGCAGTTTAGGGACCACGGGAGCCAAAAACATTCAGTACTTC.

This rearrangement joins TRBV14 to TRBJ1-2; 12 nucleotides match TRBD1. Germline V CDR1 and CDR2: SGHDN, FVKESK. V lost 4 bases and J lost 4; bases outside the gene matches: 10. This CDR3 comprises 17 residues. CDR3 sequence reads: CASSPKGQGARGYGYTF. The CDR3 DNA reads TGTGCCAGCAGCCCGAAGGGACAGGGGGCGCGGGGCTATGGCTACACCTTC.

This chain uses TRBV4-3 with TRBJ1-1; 9 bases match TRBD1. Germline V gene data show CDR1 as LGHNA and CDR2 as YSLEER. The CDR3 runs to 16 residues. Losses at the gene ends were 4 bases for V and 4 bases for J; bases not matched to a gene: 10. Written as DNA, the CDR3 is TGCGCCAGCAGCCCGGGACAGGGAAAGGGGAGCACTGAAGCTTTCTTT. Its translation is CASSPGQGKGSTEAFF.

This clone came up once. The chain employs TRBV5-1 and TRBJ2-5; TRBD1 matches at 8 bases. Losses at the gene ends were 3 bases for V and 2 bases for J; bases not matched to a gene: 3. The CDR3 is 14 amino acids. CDR1 and CDR2 from the germline V gene are SGHRS and YFSETQ. The CDR3 DNA reads as TGCGCCAGCAGCTCACGACAGGGGCAAGAGACCCAGTACTTC. This gives the protein CASSSRQGQETQYF.

This CDR3 reads CASSFIQGAGYTF. CDR3 coding DNA: TGCGCCAGCAGCTTCATCCAGGGGGCTGGCTACACCTTC. The rearrangement uses TRBV5-1 and TRBJ1-2, with 8 bases lining up with TRBD1. The J segment lost 7 bases and the V segment lost 2 bases, leaving 4 bases of the junction unmatched. Germline lookup yields CDR1 SGHRS and CDR2 YFSETQ. This CDR3 is built from 13 residues.